The 28 T cell receptor beta chains given below trace back to one sample, sequenced in a study of vaccination and CD4 T cells after COVID-19. Treatment meaning: roughly nine-day PBMC culture with coronavirus spike peptide pools or control peptides (ViraFEST assay). No antigen is known for these receptors. Sequencing of DNA taken from cultured CD4+ T cells relied on the Oncomine TCR Beta short-read assay. Using its own MiXCR run on the PCR reads, TCRdb lists one record per CDR3 protein. The sample holds 2,000 to 2,500 distinct CDR3 sequences, 25% to 30% seen once. The material sequenced was CD4+ T cells from blood, cultured in vitro, taken after SARS-CoV-2 vaccination. Receptors were obtained from a human donor who had recovered from COVID-19.

The rearrangement joins TRBV6-1 to TRBJ2-7; the match to TRBD1 covers 11 bases. Per the germline V gene, CDR1 is MNHNS and CDR2 is SASEGT. This CDR3 comprises 14 residues. V shed 6 bases and J 5 bases; nucleotides not matched to a gene: 6. The CDR3: CASRPGTGGNEQYF. As DNA, the CDR3 is TGTGCCAGCAGACCCGGGACAGGGGGAAACGAGCAGTACTTC.

In the case of this clonotype: A much larger clone differs by one base, so this may be a read error. The chain combines TRBV6-2 or TRBV6-3 with TRBJ1-2; 7 nucleotides agree with TRBD1. CDR1 MNHEY and CDR2 SVGEGT come from the germline V gene. The CDR3 loop spans 13 amino acids. This chain's CDR3 is CACSWRQGDGYTF. CDR3 DNA sequence: TGTGCCTGCAGTTGGCGGCAGGGGGACGGCTACACCTTC.

This clonotype is deemed medium-sized. The chain links TRBV7-9 to TRBJ1-6, with unresolved D. The CDR3 length is 12 residues. CDR1 SEHNR and CDR2 FQNEAQ come from the germline V gene (reference sequence). V lost 1 base to trimming and J lost 12 bases, with 7 bases between them. DNA of the CDR3: TGTGCCAGCAGCTTAGGGGAAGGACCCCTCCACTTT. This translates into CASSLGEGPLHF.

The chain joins TRBV6-1 to TRBJ1-2; D unclear. The CDR3 is made up of 13 amino acids. Deletions cut 2 bases from V and 8 bases from J, with 12 bases between. Looked up from germline, CDR1 is MNHNS and CDR2 is SASEGT. Here the CDR3 DNA reads TGTGCCAGCAGTGAAAGGAGGTTGGACGGCTACACCTTC. It encodes CASSERRLDGYTF.

This clonotype ranks as medium-sized. This chain uses TRBV7-9 with TRBJ2-1, with 7 bases aligning to TRBD1. The CDR3 runs to 11 residues. Germline trimming cut 5 bases from V and 10 bases from J; bases unmatched to any gene: 2. CDR1 and CDR2 (germline): SEHNR, FQNEAQ (reference sequence). The CDR3 sequence: CASSMDREQFF. The CDR3 DNA follows: TGTGCCAGCAGCATGGACAGGGAGCAGTTCTTC.

This clonotype was seen only a few times. The gene calls are TRBV7-9 and TRBJ1-1; D gene uncertain. V was cut by 0 bases and J by 6 bases, with 8 bases left in between. CDR3 size: 13 residues. The germline gives CDR1 SEHNR, CDR2 FQNEAQ (reference sequence). The CDR3 DNA reads as TGTGCCAGCAGCTTAGCAGGACCCGCTGAAGCTTTCTTT. Translated: CASSLAGPAEAFF.

The V call is TRBV7-2, the J call TRBJ2-1; a weak D match, TRBD2 (6 bases). Germline CDR1 is SGHTA and CDR2 is FQGNSA. Between the trimmed V and J ends, which lost 1 base and 3 bases, there was a span of 10 bases. The CDR3 runs 15 residues. CDR3 DNA: TGTGCCAGCAGCTTAGTGGGGACTGGCTACAATGAGCAGTTCTTC. Translating gives CASSLVGTGYNEQFF.

The V call is TRBV7-3, the J call TRBJ1-1; D is ambiguous. Germline values: CDR1 SGHTA, CDR2 FQGTGA. Trimming stripped 1 base from V and 8 bases from J, with 11 bases between. The CDR3 contains 13 residues. CDR3 coding DNA: TGTGCCAGCAGCTTAATGGCAGCCGGGGAAGCTTTCTTT. It yields the protein CASSLMAAGEAFF.

This clonotype was recorded a few times. The chain combines TRBV5-1 with TRBJ1-1; possibly TRBD1 for D (6 bases). The ends were cut back, 1 base at V and 4 bases at J, with 11 bases in the middle. CDR1 SGHRS and CDR2 YFSETQ come from the germline V gene. This CDR3 contains 14 residues. CDR3 in amino acids: CASSLLSRGTEAFF. The CDR3 DNA sequence: TGCGCCAGCAGCTTGCTCTCCAGGGGCACTGAAGCTTTCTTT.

The genes are TRBV28 and TRBJ1-1; 7 nucleotides line up with TRBD1. The V gene end was trimmed by 6 bases and the J gene end by 14 bases; junction bases not matched to a gene: 12. The CDR3 runs 12 residues. Per germline, CDR1 MDHEN and CDR2 SYDVKM. CDR3 protein: CASSQPGTEIFF. Written as DNA, the CDR3 is TGTGCCAGCAGCCAACCCGGGACAGAGATCTTCTTT.

The table lists this clonotype with a few counts. The rearrangement uses TRBV6-2 or TRBV6-3 and TRBJ1-2, with 9 bases matching TRBD1. J lost 8 bases, V lost 6 bases, and 13 bases had no gene match. This CDR3 region has 15 residues. Germline loops: CDR1 MNHEY, CDR2 SVGEGT. The CDR3 sequence is CASSLPRRDRVGYTF. CDR3 sequence (DNA): TGTGCCAGCAGCCTCCCACGGCGGGACAGGGTCGGCTACACCTTC.

This clonotype was detected a few times. The chain combines TRBV6-1 with TRBJ2-1, with 14 bases matching TRBD2. Per germline, CDR1 MNHNS and CDR2 SASEGT. This CDR3 contains 17 residues. V dropped 6 bases and J dropped 1; count of bases not matched to a gene: 5. The CDR3 DNA reads as TGTGCCAGCAGAAGACTAGCGGGGGGGTTTTCCTACAATGAGCAGTTCTTC. Its protein is CASRRLAGGFSYNEQFF.

By proportion, this clonotype is medium-sized. The chain combines TRBV5-8 with TRBJ2-7, with D possibly matching TRBD1 (6 bases). V was trimmed by 0 bases and J by 3 bases, leaving 10 bases between them. There are 14 residues in the CDR3. Germline CDR1 and CDR2: SGHTS and YDEGEE. This chain's CDR3 is CASSLAGTLYEQYF. CDR3 DNA sequence: TGTGCCAGCAGCTTGGCCGGGACACTCTACGAGCAGTACTTC.

This clonotype is classed as medium-sized. This chain links TRBV7-2 with TRBJ2-7; 7 positions match TRBD2. There are 16 residues in the CDR3. V trimming: 1 base; J trimming: 1 base; junction bases outside the gene matches: 7. Per germline, CDR1 SGHTA and CDR2 FQGNSA. DNA for the CDR3: TGTGCCAGCAGCTTAGTGGCTGGAGCGGGGTCCTACGAGCAGTACTTC. Residues: CASSLVAGAGSYEQYF. The whole variable domain, remainder taken from reference TRBV7-2 and TRBJ2-7, is GAGVSQSPSNKVTEKGKDVELRCDPISGHTALYWYRQSLGQGLEFLIYFQGNSAPDKSGLPSDRFSAERTGGSVSTLTIQRTQQEDSAVYLCASSLVAGAGSYEQYFGPGTRLTVT.

This sequence joins TRBV7-2 and TRBJ1-2; D remains unclear. V was trimmed by 1 base and J by 11 bases, leaving 14 bases between them. The germline gives CDR1 SGHTA, CDR2 FQGNSA. The CDR3 length is 13 residues. For the CDR3, the DNA is TGTGCCAGCAGCTTAGAACCGGGCCTGGGGTACACCTTC. This gives the protein CASSLEPGLGYTF.

This clonotype is judged medium-sized. The J gene is TRBJ1-2, the V gene TRBV6-1; 7 positions match TRBD1. Germline CDR1 MNHNS, CDR2 SASEGT. This CDR3 is built from 15 residues. V was clipped by 3 bases and J by 4 bases; unmatched bases: 8. The CDR3 region has the DNA TGTGCCAGCAGTGATAGGGAGGGGGCTGTCTATGGCTACACCTTC. Translating it yields CASSDREGAVYGYTF.

This clonotype is large by share. The chain couples TRBV7-9 to TRBJ2-1; D is perhaps TRBD1 or TRBD2 (5 bases each). The V and J ends lost 3 bases and 8 bases respectively, with 8 bases between them. This CDR3 comprises 12 residues. The germline V gene encodes CDR1 SEHNR and CDR2 FQNEAQ (reference sequence). The CDR3 loop is CASSFRGDEQFF. CDR3 sequence (DNA): TGTGCCAGCAGCTTTAGGGGAGATGAGCAGTTCTTC. Based on the CDR3 plus reference TRBV7-9 and TRBJ2-1, the full variable domain is DTGVSQNPRHKITKRGQNVTFRCDPISEHNRLYWYRQTLGQGPEFLTYFQNEAQLEKSRLLSDRFSAERPKGSFSTLEIQRTEQGDSAMYLCASSFRGDEQFFGPGTRLTVL.

The chain couples TRBV25-1 to TRBJ2-6; TRBD1 is a possible D gene (6 bases). V was cut by 5 bases and J by 5 bases, with 10 bases left in between. The CDR3 is 14 amino acids. Germline loops: CDR1 MGHDK, CDR2 SYGVNS. CDR3 DNA sequence: TGTGCCAGCAGTCACCGGGACAGGGCCAACGTCCTGACTTTC. It is translated as CASSHRDRANVLTF.

V usage is TRBV19 and J usage is TRBJ1-2; a possible D gene is TRBD1 (5 bases). V shed 7 bases and J shed 8 bases, with 23 bases lying between them. Per germline, CDR1 LNHDA and CDR2 SQIVND (reference sequence). This CDR3 is built from 15 residues. The DNA for the CDR3 is TGTGCCAGTACCTCGTCCCCGGGACGGCTACCAGGCTACACCTTC. Translation gives CASTSSPGRLPGYTF. The variable domain in full, completed from reference TRBV19 and TRBJ1-2, reads DGGITQSPKYLFRKEGQNVTLSCEQNLNHDAMYWYRQDPGQGLRLIYYSQIVNDFQKGDIAEGYSVSREKKESFPLTVTSAQKNPTAFYLCASTSSPGRLPGYTFGSGTRLTVV.

This clonotype is categorized as large. J is TRBJ2-6 and V is TRBV7-8; unclear D gene. The germline V gene encodes CDR1 SGHVS and CDR2 FQNEAQ. V lost 0 bases and J 4 bases, leaving 1 base between the germline ends. The CDR3 loop spans 13 amino acids. The CDR3 is CASSLAGANVLTF. The CDR3 DNA sequence: TGTGCCAGCAGCTTAGCAGGGGCCAACGTCCTGACTTTC.

This clonotype was picked up a small number of times. The chain links TRBV27 to TRBJ2-1; 13 nucleotides line up with TRBD2. The CDR3 length is 13 residues. CDR1 and CDR2 from the germline V gene are MNHEY and SMNVEV (reference sequence). V dropped 11 bases and J dropped 9; count of bases not matched to a gene: 7. CDR3 DNA: TGTGCCTCATACCGGACTAGCGGGGGTGAGCAGTTCTTC. Translation gives CASYRTSGGEQFF.

To note about this clonotype: Just one base apart from a much larger clone, this may be a read error. This chain uses TRBV27 with TRBJ2-7; D is uncertain. The CDR3 contains 14 residues. Per the germline V gene, CDR1 is MNHEY and CDR2 is SMNVEV (reference sequence). The CDR3 reads CASRKLVNSCEQYF. The CDR3, as DNA: TGTGCCAGCAGAAAGCTAGTTAACTCCTGCGAGCAGTACTTC.

This clonotype is deemed medium-sized. The chain links TRBV7-6 to TRBJ2-7; 8 bases align to TRBD1. The CDR3 is made up of 15 amino acids. The V and J ends lost 4 bases and 2 bases, in that order; junction bases with no gene match: 7. Per germline, CDR1 SGHVS and CDR2 FNYEAQ. CDR3 nucleotides: TGTGCCAGCAGCTACGGACAGGGCCTTACCTACGAGCAGTACTTC. It translates to CASSYGQGLTYEQYF.

By proportion, this clonotype is medium-sized (0.01 to 0.1%). This rearrangement joins TRBV7-9 to TRBJ2-1; TRBD2 matches 7 bases. Germline-derived CDR1 and CDR2 are SEHNR and FQNEAQ (reference sequence). The V and J ends lost 4 bases and 9 bases, in that order; junction bases with no gene match: 3. The CDR3 length is 12 residues. CDR3 sequence reads: CASSYGEGEQFF. The DNA for the CDR3 is TGTGCCAGCAGCTACGGGGAGGGTGAGCAGTTCTTC.

The chain links TRBV6-1 to TRBJ2-2; D not resolved. V gave up 0 bases and J gave up 3 bases, with 8 bases separating them. The CDR3 covers 15 residues. The V gene's germline CDR1 is MNHNS and CDR2 SASEGT. The DNA for the CDR3 is TGTGCCAGCAGTGAAGCGGCAGCTTACACCGGGGAGCTGTTTTTT. Amino acids: CASSEAAAYTGELFF.

V usage is TRBV28 and J usage is TRBJ2-1, with 9 bases that match TRBD2. Germline lookup yields CDR1 MDHEN and CDR2 SYDVKM. The CDR3 covers 16 residues. With V trimmed by 7 bases and J by 9 bases, 16 bases remained unmatched. The CDR3 region is CASTRTAGGRVGEQFF. The CDR3 DNA follows: TGTGCCAGCACCCGGACAGCGGGGGGTCGAGTAGGTGAGCAGTTCTTC.

This clonotype is termed hyperexpanded (1% or more). This chain links TRBV6-1 with TRBJ2-7; 8 bases line up with TRBD2. Per the germline V gene, CDR1 is MNHNS and CDR2 is SASEGT. CDR3 length: 12 residues. V was pared by 11 bases and J by 1 base, with 4 bases of the junction left unmatched. The CDR3 DNA follows: TGTGCCTCGGAGCGGGGGTCCTACGAGCAGTACTTC. Protein: CASERGSYEQYF.

The gene calls are TRBV6-1 and TRBJ1-2; a possible D gene is TRBD1 (5 bases). CDR3 length: 14 residues. Per the germline V gene, CDR1 is MNHNS and CDR2 is SASEGT. V lost 7 bases to trimming and J lost 4 bases, with 16 bases between them. CDR3 residues: CASTSQGLIYGYTF. The CDR3 DNA reads as TGTGCCAGCACAAGTCAGGGCCTCATCTATGGCTACACCTTC.